This T cell receptor (beta chain) originates from a study of memory CD4+ T cells and cytomegalovirus serostatus. This clone has just a few counts. The table came from immunoSEQ multiplex PCR; TCRdb's copy has only in-frame clones and leaves some out. The sample contains 70,000 to 95,000 clones, 80% of which appear only once. Single viable CD3+CD4+CD8-CD45RO+ cells were sorted as the memory CD4+ T cells. The receptor's source is an adult in good health and CMV-seronegative. Sequencing was done on a sample of memory CD4+ T cells from blood.

The chain's CDR3 is CASSLTGGTGELFF. In nucleotides, the CDR3 is TGCGCCAGCAGCCTTACAGGGGGCACCGGGGAGCTGTTTTTT. The chain recombines TRBV4-1 with TRBJ2-2; 8 bases fit TRBD1. V trimming: 4 bases; J trimming: 4 bases; junction bases outside the gene matches: 2. The germline V gene has CDR1 MGHRA and CDR2 YSYEKL. The CDR3 consists of 14 residues.